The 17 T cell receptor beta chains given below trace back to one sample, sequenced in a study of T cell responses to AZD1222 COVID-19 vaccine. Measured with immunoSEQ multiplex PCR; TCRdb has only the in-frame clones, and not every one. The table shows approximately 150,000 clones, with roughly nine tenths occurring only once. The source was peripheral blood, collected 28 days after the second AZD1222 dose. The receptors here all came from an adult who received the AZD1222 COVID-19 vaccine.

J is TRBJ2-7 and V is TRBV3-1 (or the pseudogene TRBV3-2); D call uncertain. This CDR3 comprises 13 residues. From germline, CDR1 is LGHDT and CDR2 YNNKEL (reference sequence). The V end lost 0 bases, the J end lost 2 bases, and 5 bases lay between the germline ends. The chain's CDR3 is CASSQDPAYEQYF. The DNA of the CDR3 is TGTGCCAGCAGCCAAGACCCGGCCTACGAGCAGTACTTC.

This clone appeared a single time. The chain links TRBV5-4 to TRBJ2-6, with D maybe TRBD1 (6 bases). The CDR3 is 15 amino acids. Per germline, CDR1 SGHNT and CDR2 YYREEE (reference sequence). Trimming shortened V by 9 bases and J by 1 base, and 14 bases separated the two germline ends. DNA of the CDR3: TGTGCCATCCGGACAGACCTTTCTGGGGCCAACGTCCTGACTTTC. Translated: CAIRTDLSGANVLTF.

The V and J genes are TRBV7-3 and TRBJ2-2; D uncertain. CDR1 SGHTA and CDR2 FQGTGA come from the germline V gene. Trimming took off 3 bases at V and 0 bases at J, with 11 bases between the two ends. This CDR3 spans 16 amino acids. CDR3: CASSFLGRPNTGELFF. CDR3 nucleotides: TGTGCCAGCAGCTTTCTGGGCAGACCGAACACCGGGGAGCTGTTTTTT.

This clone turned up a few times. The CDR3 is CASSVGAGQGLNGATF. The CDR3 nucleotides are TGTGCCAGCAGCGTTGGGGCGGGACAGGGATTAAATGGAGCCACCTTC. This sequence joins TRBV5-5 and TRBJ1-2, with TRBD1 identical over 9 bases. V dropped 4 bases and J dropped 13; count of bases not matched to a gene: 20. Germline-derived CDR1 and CDR2 are SGHKS and YYEKEE (reference sequence). The CDR3 spans 16 residues.

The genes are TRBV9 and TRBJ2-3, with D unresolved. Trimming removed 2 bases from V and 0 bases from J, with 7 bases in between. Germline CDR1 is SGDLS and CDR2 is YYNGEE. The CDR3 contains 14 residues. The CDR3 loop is CASSVASSTDTQYF. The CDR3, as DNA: TGTGCCAGCAGCGTGGCGAGTAGCACAGATACGCAGTATTTT.

DNA of the CDR3: TGTGCCAGCAGTTTAAGCGGGAGGGCCTACAATGAGCAGTTCTTC. Encoded protein: CASSLSGRAYNEQFF. V usage is TRBV28 and J usage is TRBJ2-1; 10 positions agree with TRBD2. The germline V gene encodes CDR1 MDHEN and CDR2 SYDVKM. The CDR3 is 15 amino acids. V lost 2 bases to trimming and J lost 2 bases; unmatched junction nucleotides: 0.

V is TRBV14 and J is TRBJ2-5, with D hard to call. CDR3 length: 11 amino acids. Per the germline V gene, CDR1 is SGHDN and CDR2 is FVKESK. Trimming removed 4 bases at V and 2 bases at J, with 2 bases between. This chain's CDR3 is CASSLQETQYF. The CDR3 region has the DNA TGTGCCAGCAGCCTACAAGAGACCCAGTACTTC.

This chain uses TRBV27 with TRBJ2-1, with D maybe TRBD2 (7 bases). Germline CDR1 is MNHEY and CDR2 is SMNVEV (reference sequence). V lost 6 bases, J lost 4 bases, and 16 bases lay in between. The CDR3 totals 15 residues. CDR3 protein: CASSGGGGLYNEQFF. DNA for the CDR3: TGTGCCAGCAGCGGAGGCGGGGGCCTTTACAATGAGCAGTTCTTC.

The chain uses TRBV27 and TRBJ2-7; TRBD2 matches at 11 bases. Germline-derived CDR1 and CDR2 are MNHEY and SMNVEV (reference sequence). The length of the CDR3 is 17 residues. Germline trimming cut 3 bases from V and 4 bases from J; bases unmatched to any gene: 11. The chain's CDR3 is CASSFQLAGGMVYEQYF. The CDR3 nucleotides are TGTGCCAGCAGTTTTCAGCTAGCGGGGGGAATGGTTTACGAGCAGTACTTC.

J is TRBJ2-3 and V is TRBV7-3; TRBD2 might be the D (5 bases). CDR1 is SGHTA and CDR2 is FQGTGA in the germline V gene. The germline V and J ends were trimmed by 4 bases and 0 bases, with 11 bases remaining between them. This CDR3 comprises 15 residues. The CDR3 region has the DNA TGTGCCAGCAGCTCCCAGCGGACTAGCACAGATACGCAGTATTTT. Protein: CASSSQRTSTDTQYF.

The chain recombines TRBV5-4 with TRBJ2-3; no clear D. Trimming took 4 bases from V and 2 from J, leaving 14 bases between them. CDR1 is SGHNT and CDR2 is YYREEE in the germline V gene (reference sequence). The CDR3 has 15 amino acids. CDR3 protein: CASSQNRYATDTQYF. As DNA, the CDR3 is TGTGCCAGCAGCCAAAATCGATACGCCACAGATACGCAGTATTTT.

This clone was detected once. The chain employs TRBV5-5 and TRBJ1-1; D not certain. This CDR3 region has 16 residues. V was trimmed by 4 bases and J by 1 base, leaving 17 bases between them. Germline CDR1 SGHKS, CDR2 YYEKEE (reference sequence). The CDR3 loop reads CASSHGLQRSNTEAFF. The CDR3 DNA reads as TGTGCCAGCAGCCACGGACTGCAGCGCTCGAACACTGAAGCTTTCTTT.

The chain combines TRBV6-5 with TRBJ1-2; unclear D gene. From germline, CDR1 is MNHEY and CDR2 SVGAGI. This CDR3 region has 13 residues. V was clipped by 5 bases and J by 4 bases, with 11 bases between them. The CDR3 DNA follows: TGTGCCAGCAGTCCCCCGGGCGGCTATGGCTACACCTTC. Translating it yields CASSPPGGYGYTF.

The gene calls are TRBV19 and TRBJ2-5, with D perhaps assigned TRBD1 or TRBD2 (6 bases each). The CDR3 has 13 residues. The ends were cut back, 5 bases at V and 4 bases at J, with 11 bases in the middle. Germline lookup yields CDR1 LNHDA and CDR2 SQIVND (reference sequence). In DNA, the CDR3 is TGTGCCAGTAGTGGGGGGCAGGGAGAGACCCAGTACTTC. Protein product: CASSGGQGETQYF.

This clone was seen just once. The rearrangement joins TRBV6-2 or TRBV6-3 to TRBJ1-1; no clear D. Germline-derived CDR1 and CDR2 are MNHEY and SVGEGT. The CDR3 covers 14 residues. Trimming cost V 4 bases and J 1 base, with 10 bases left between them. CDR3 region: CASSFSGRNTEAFF. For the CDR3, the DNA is TGTGCCAGCAGTTTTTCCGGCAGGAACACTGAAGCTTTCTTT.

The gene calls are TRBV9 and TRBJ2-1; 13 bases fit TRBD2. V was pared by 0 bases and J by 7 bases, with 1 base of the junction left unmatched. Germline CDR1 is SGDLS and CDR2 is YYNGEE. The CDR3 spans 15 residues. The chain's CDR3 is CASSVGGLAGNEQFF. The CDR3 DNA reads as TGTGCCAGCAGCGTAGGGGGACTAGCGGGGAATGAGCAGTTCTTC. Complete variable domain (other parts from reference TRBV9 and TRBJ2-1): DSGVTQTPKHLITATGQRVTLRCSPRSGDLSVYWYQQSLDQGLQFLIQYYNGEERAKGNILERFSAQQFPDLHSELNLSSLELGDSALYFCASSVGGLAGNEQFFGPGTRLTVL.

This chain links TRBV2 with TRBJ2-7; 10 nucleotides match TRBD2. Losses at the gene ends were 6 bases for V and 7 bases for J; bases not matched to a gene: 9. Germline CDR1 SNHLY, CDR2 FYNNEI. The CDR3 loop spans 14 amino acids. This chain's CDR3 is CASSEREGPHEQYF. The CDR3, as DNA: TGTGCCAGCAGCGAGCGGGAGGGCCCCCATGAGCAGTACTTC.